This T cell receptor (beta chain) was captured in a study of shared T cell receptors in the human thymus. Profiling relied on immunoSEQ multiplex PCR, and the TCRdb table lists in-frame clones only, not all of them. The data contain hundreds of thousands of clones, roughly 85% of them seen just once; the ten biggest clones take up more than 0.01%. This clone occurred once. CDR3 length equals 14 residues. V was clipped by 1 base and J by 4 bases; unmatched bases: 3. From germline, CDR1 is SGDLS and CDR2 YYNGEE. These same records also appear under a second study, on human thymus T cells. That work adds: Thymus tissue for the work was resected from patients undergoing corrective heart surgery.

This TCR derives from a girl under three years old with a congenital heart defect. This rearrangement joins TRBV9 to TRBJ1-1, with 8 bases that match TRBD1. Sequencing was carried out using thymocytes. CDR3 sequence reads: CASSVQGASTEAFF. CDR3 nucleotide sequence: TGTGCCAGCAGCGTACAGGGGGCAAGCACTGAAGCTTTCTTT.